One and the same sample provided the 18 T cell receptor beta chains below, sequenced in a study of blood T cell repertoires in COVID-19. The assay was immunoSEQ multiplex PCR, and TCRdb's table has in-frame clones only and misses some. Of about 140,000 clones in the sample, about 80% were seen once. Sequenced: peripheral blood. The source is a human donor in a cohort sampled during active COVID-19.

The chain joins TRBV7-3 to TRBJ2-5, with a possible D match to TRBD1 (7 bases). The CDR3 covers 16 residues. The germline V gene has CDR1 SGHTA and CDR2 FQGTGA. V lost 5 bases and J lost 2, with 18 bases in between. CDR3 nucleotides: TGTGCCAGCAGCCCCTACCTCAGGGGGAGGCAAGAGACCCAGTACTTC. Its protein product is CASSPYLRGRQETQYF.

This chain connects TRBV7-8 to TRBJ2-5, with 9 nucleotides matching TRBD2. The CDR3 is 18 residues long. Germline lookup yields CDR1 SGHVS and CDR2 FQNEAQ. V was pared by 2 bases and J by 2 bases, with 12 bases of the junction left unmatched. The CDR3 DNA reads as TGTGCCAGCAGCTTAAGGGCTAGCGGGGTCTTTAAACAAGAGACCCAGTACTTC. Translating it yields CASSLRASGVFKQETQYF.

This sequence joins TRBV24-1 and TRBJ1-6, with 7 nucleotides matching TRBD1. This CDR3 has 14 amino acids. Germline V gives CDR1 KGHDR, CDR2 SFDVKD. Trimming took 4 bases from V and 9 from J; bases not matched to a gene: 5. CDR3 loop: CATSESRDSSPLHF. The CDR3 DNA sequence: TGTGCCACCAGTGAATCCCGGGACAGTTCACCCCTCCACTTT.

The chain joins TRBV19 to TRBJ1-3; D ambiguous. CDR1 is LNHDA, CDR2 SQIVND, per germline (reference sequence). V was pared by 9 bases and J by 0 bases, with 9 bases between. CDR3 size: 13 residues. The CDR3 coding sequence is TGTGCCAGCAGATTAAGCTCTGGAAACACCATATATTTT. Protein product: CASRLSSGNTIYF.

Worth noting for this clone: A junction end diverges from the germline sequence, so it may reflect a read error. The chain is built from TRBV7-7 and TRBJ2-7, with TRBD1 matching over 9 bases. Germline-derived CDR1 and CDR2 are SSHAT and FNYEAQ (reference sequence). The CDR3 is 15 residues long. CDR3 loop: CASSRNGQGCYEQYF. The CDR3, as DNA: TGTGCTAGCAGCCGGAACGGACAGGGGTGCTACGAGCAGTACTTC.

V and J are TRBV27 and TRBJ2-1; TRBD2 might be the D (7 bases). Germline V CDR1 and CDR2: MNHEY, SMNVEV (reference sequence). V lost 4 bases and J lost 9, with 13 bases in between. The CDR3 is made up of 13 amino acids. The CDR3 nucleotides are TGTGCCAGCAGTTCGGGGGGCGCGGGTGAGCAGTTCTTC. This encodes CASSSGGAGEQFF.

The chain joins TRBV21-1 to TRBJ2-7; the D call TRBD2 from the table was never checked on the DNA. TRBV21-1 is termed a pseudogene. This CDR3 has 14 amino acids. As DNA, the CDR3 is TGTGCCAGCAGCAAGTTCGGGGTAACCGGCGAGCAGTACTTC. Its protein product is CASSKFGVTGEQYF.

This chain connects TRBV29-1 to TRBJ2-1; D is possibly TRBD1 (6 bases). This CDR3 has 14 residues. Trimming took 3 bases from V and 8 from J, leaving 17 bases between them. Germline V gene sequence: CDR1 SQVTM, CDR2 ANQGSEA. CDR3 DNA sequence: TGCAGCGTTGAGGGACCAACAGGGTTTGATGAGCAGTTCTTC. Encoded protein: CSVEGPTGFDEQFF.

This chain connects TRBV6-2 or TRBV6-3 to TRBJ1-2; the D gene is possibly TRBD1 (6 bases). This CDR3 has 16 amino acids. V lost 4 bases to trimming and J lost 6 bases, with 21 bases between them. Germline V gene data show CDR1 as MNHEY and CDR2 as SVGEGT. CDR3 DNA: TGTGCCAGCAGTTTACCTCTTTGGGGGCGAATGGATGGCTACACCTTC. This codes for CASSLPLWGRMDGYTF.

The rearrangement links TRBV5-1 to TRBJ1-2; TRBD1 matches at 9 bases. Trimming took 0 bases from V and 4 from J; bases not matched to a gene: 7. Per the germline V gene, CDR1 is SGHRS and CDR2 is YFSETQ. The CDR3 loop spans 16 amino acids. The CDR3 is CASSLAGTGSFYGYTF. The CDR3 bases are TGCGCCAGCAGCTTGGCCGGGACAGGGTCTTTCTATGGCTACACCTTC.

This chain connects TRBV12-5 to TRBJ2-3, with 7 nucleotides matching TRBD2. Germline CDR1 reads LGHNT; CDR2 reads FRNRAP. This CDR3 is built from 15 residues. The J segment lost 4 bases and the V segment lost 2 bases, leaving 6 bases of the junction unmatched. The CDR3 nucleotides are TGTGCTAGTGGTTTGCGCGGGGGAAGCGCAGATACGCAGTATTTT. This gives the protein CASGLRGGSADTQYF.

This chain's CDR3 is CTSSPSSGGADLADTQYF. CDR3 coding DNA: TGCACCAGCAGCCCGTCTAGCGGGGGGGCCGACTTGGCAGATACGCAGTATTTT. The rearrangement uses TRBV1 and TRBJ2-3; the table's D call, TRBD2, was not checked against the DNA. TRBV1 is tagged as a pseudogene. There are 18 residues in the CDR3.

J is TRBJ2-2 and V is TRBV7-2; 8 bases align to TRBD2. The CDR3 consists of 15 residues. The junction had 4 bases not matched to a gene; V was cut back by 5 bases and J by 2 bases. Germline values: CDR1 SGHTA, CDR2 FQGNSA. The DNA for the CDR3 is TGTGCCAGCAGCCGTAGCGGGGTCAACACCGGGGAGCTGTTTTTT. Its translation is CASSRSGVNTGELFF. Based on the CDR3 plus reference TRBV7-2 and TRBJ2-2, the full variable domain is GAGVSQSPSNKVTEKGKDVELRCDPISGHTALYWYRQSLGQGLEFLIYFQGNSAPDKSGLPSDRFSAERTGGSVSTLTIQRTQQEDSAVYLCASSRSGVNTGELFFGEGSRLTVL.

The chain uses TRBV11-2 and TRBJ2-3, with D perhaps matching TRBD2 (5 bases). The germline V gene encodes CDR1 SGHAT and CDR2 FQNNGV. Deletions cut 8 bases from V and 3 bases from J, with 12 bases between. The length of the CDR3 is 13 residues. The CDR3 reads CASRLRRTDTQYF. The CDR3 DNA sequence: TGTGCCAGCCGCCTGAGGAGGACAGATACGCAGTATTTT.

The chain joins TRBV2 to TRBJ2-1; TRBD1 might be the D (6 bases). Germline loops: CDR1 SNHLY, CDR2 FYNNEI. The germline V and J ends were trimmed by 8 bases and 7 bases, with 18 bases remaining between them. This CDR3 is built from 14 residues. In DNA form, the CDR3 reads TGTGCCAGCCGCCCTGAGAGCAGGGGAAATGAGCAGTTCTTC. As protein: CASRPESRGNEQFF.

The genes are TRBV6-5 and TRBJ1-1; 8 positions agree with TRBD1. The J segment lost 1 base and the V segment lost 10 bases, leaving 2 bases of the junction unmatched. In germline, CDR1 is MNHEY, CDR2 SVGAGI. The CDR3 sequence is 12 residues long. CDR3: CATGTGNTEAFF. As DNA, the CDR3 is TGTGCCACCGGGACAGGGAACACTGAAGCTTTCTTT.

CDR3 in amino acids: CASRVDWSSYNEQFF. CDR3 bases: TGCGCCAGCAGGGTGGACTGGAGCTCCTACAATGAGCAGTTCTTC. V is TRBV5-1 and J is TRBJ2-1, with D maybe TRBD2 (5 bases). V lost 5 bases, J lost 0 bases, and 12 bases lay in between. The V gene's germline CDR1 is SGHRS and CDR2 YFSETQ. CDR3 length equals 15 residues. Using reference TRBV5-1 and TRBJ2-1 for the parts outside the CDR3, the full variable domain is KAGVTQTPRYLIKTRGQQVTLSCSPISGHRSVSWYQQTPGQGLQFLFEYFSETQRNKGNFPGRFSGRQFSNSRSEMNVSTLELGDSALYLCASRVDWSSYNEQFFGPGTRLTVL.

The chain links TRBV7-9 to TRBJ2-1; a possible D gene is TRBD1 (5 bases). Germline V CDR1 and CDR2: SEHNR, FQNEAQ (reference sequence). The germline V and J ends were trimmed by 5 bases and 9 bases, with 8 bases remaining between them. The CDR3 runs to 11 residues. The DNA for the CDR3 is TGTGCCAGCAGCATACAGGCTGAGCAGTTCTTC. Its translation is CASSIQAEQFF.